This entry describes one T cell receptor beta chain. The target antigen is unknown. This sample was included in a study of cytomegalovirus exposure and HLA in healthy donors. Study outcomes and limitations: Presence/absence analyses took donor sequencing depth as roughly uniform.

Primers included in the PCR were 60 Vbeta and 13 Jbeta primers. Clones were sequenced by immunoSEQ multiplex PCR, and TCRdb holds only the in-frame ones, with some missing. The sample consists of about 150,000 clones, roughly 79% of them appearing once. Germline values: CDR1 SGHRS, CDR2 YFSETQ. This CDR3 has 15 amino acids. J was trimmed by 3 bases and V by 7 bases; bases with no gene match: 8. The clonotype was recovered from a woman younger than 45 in good health and CMV-seronegative. Sequencing was performed on PBMCs. V gene TRBV5-1 combines with J gene TRBJ1-5; 9 bases align to TRBD1. For the CDR3, the DNA is TGCGCCAGCTCCGCCGGGACAGGGATCAATCAGCCCCAGCATTTT. Translated: CASSAGTGINQPQHF.